The 23 T cell receptor beta chains below were found in one sample sequenced in a study of blood T cell repertoires in COVID-19. Only in-frame clones appear in the TCRdb table, and some are missing; sequencing was by immunoSEQ multiplex PCR. The data hold about 270,000 clones, with around four fifths observed a single time. Specimen: peripheral blood. The origin of the receptors is a man older than 75 with acute or convalescent COVID-19.

This chain joins TRBV10-2 and TRBJ1-1; a weak D match, TRBD1 (6 bases). Germline loops: CDR1 WSHSY, CDR2 SAAADI. The CDR3 consists of 15 residues. V shed 3 bases and J shed 6 bases, with 17 bases lying between them. CDR3 coding DNA: TGCGCCAGCAGTGACCATGGCAGGGGAATAGCTGAAGCTTTCTTT. Translation: CASSDHGRGIAEAFF.

The CDR3 sequence is CASSFINYGYTF. CDR3 sequence (DNA): TGTGCCAGCAGTTTTATAAACTATGGCTACACCTTC. V is TRBV12-3 or TRBV12-4 and J is TRBJ1-2, with D unclear. CDR3 length equals 12 residues. V dropped 3 bases and J dropped 2 bases, with 4 bases sitting between them.

The V gene is TRBV14, the J gene TRBJ2-3; 7 bases are a match to TRBD2. With 0 bases clipped from V and 2 bases from J, the junction kept 11 bases outside the gene matches. Germline lookup yields CDR1 SGHDN and CDR2 FVKESK. The CDR3 runs to 18 residues. CDR3 loop: CASSQELGQRGSTDTQYF. Here the CDR3 DNA reads TGTGCCAGCAGCCAAGAATTAGGGCAGCGGGGCTCCACAGATACGCAGTATTTT.

The V and J genes are TRBV18 and TRBJ1-2; possibly TRBD1 for D (5 bases). V lost 3 bases, J lost 4 bases, and 9 bases lay in between. The CDR3 length is 13 residues. CDR1 KGHSH and CDR2 LQKENI come from the germline V gene. CDR3 sequence reads: CASSPDTAYGYTF. CDR3 DNA sequence: TGTGCCAGCTCACCGGACACCGCCTATGGCTACACCTTC.

V gene TRBV9 combines with J gene TRBJ2-1; 11 nucleotides align to TRBD1. The length of the CDR3 is 17 residues. Germline loops: CDR1 SGDLS, CDR2 YYNGEE. Trimming took 0 bases from V and 3 from J; bases not matched to a gene: 5. CDR3 residues: CASSVAGGTGGYNEQFF. CDR3 DNA: TGTGCCAGCAGCGTAGCGGGGGGGACAGGGGGCTACAATGAGCAGTTCTTC.

V is TRBV9 and J is TRBJ2-7; 9 bases align to TRBD1. Per germline, CDR1 SGDLS and CDR2 YYNGEE. V gave up 1 base and J gave up 5 bases; unmatched junction bases: 4. The CDR3 has 14 residues. The CDR3 loop is CASSVTGTGNEQYF. In DNA form, the CDR3 reads TGTGCCAGCAGCGTAACTGGGACAGGGAACGAGCAGTACTTC.

V is TRBV11-2 and J is TRBJ2-7, with TRBD1 matching over 7 bases. The germline CDR1 and CDR2 sequences are SGHAT and FQNNGV. Trimming removed 5 bases from V and 2 bases from J; junction bases left unmatched: 6. There are 14 residues in the CDR3. Here the CDR3 DNA reads TGTGCCAGCAGCCGTTGGCAGGGGGCCTACGAGCAGTACTTC. As protein: CASSRWQGAYEQYF.

The J gene is TRBJ1-2, the V gene TRBV27; the D gene is possibly TRBD1 (5 bases). This CDR3 has 15 amino acids. Germline V lookup: CDR1 MNHEY, CDR2 SMNVEV (reference sequence). Trimming took off 2 bases at V and 8 bases at J, with 18 bases between the two ends. The CDR3 DNA is TGTGCCAGCAGTTTAGAGCCGGTCAGGGCAAGCGGCTACACCTTC. It codes for CASSLEPVRASGYTF.

The CDR3 DNA reads as TGTGCCAGCAGCCGGGTGGATACGCAGTATTTT. Amino acid sequence: CASSRVDTQYF. The chain combines TRBV5-8 with TRBJ2-3, with unresolved D. CDR3 length: 11 amino acids. The V end lost 4 bases, the J end lost 6 bases, and 6 bases lay between the germline ends. The germline gives CDR1 SGHTS, CDR2 YDEGEE.

The chain combines TRBV19 with TRBJ2-4; TRBD1 aligns across 11 bases. From germline, CDR1 is LNHDA and CDR2 SQIVND (reference sequence). The CDR3 extends over 14 amino acids. Trimming at V came to 6 bases and at J to 5 bases, leaving 3 bases not matched to a gene. CDR3 sequence: CASRKDRGQNIQYF. The CDR3 DNA reads TGTGCCAGTAGAAAGGACAGGGGGCAAAACATTCAGTACTTC.

As to this clone: One end of the junction is discordant with germline, which a read error may explain. The CDR3 here is CANSLSSGKTQYF. The CDR3 bases are TGTGCCAACAGTTTATCTTCGGGGAAGACCCAGTACTTC. The chain is built from TRBV27 and TRBJ2-5; possibly TRBD2 for D (5 bases). The CDR3 has 13 amino acids. Looked up from germline, CDR1 is MNHEY and CDR2 is SMNVEV (reference sequence).

This clone was counted only a few times. This sequence joins TRBV5-4 and TRBJ2-7; 9 bases agree with TRBD1. The germline V gene has CDR1 SGHNT and CDR2 YYREEE (reference sequence). V trimming: 1 base; J trimming: 4 bases; junction bases outside the gene matches: 6. The CDR3 loop spans 15 amino acids. CDR3 in amino acids: CASSLTGQGKYEQYF. The DNA for the CDR3 is TGTGCCAGCAGCTTGACGGGACAGGGAAAATACGAGCAGTACTTC.

This chain connects TRBV2 to TRBJ2-7; D remains ambiguous. This CDR3 spans 12 amino acids. The germline CDR1 and CDR2 sequences are SNHLY and FYNNEI. Trimming took off 4 bases at V and 2 bases at J, with 6 bases between the two ends. CDR3 in amino acids: CASSGQTYEQYF. CDR3 DNA: TGTGCCAGCAGTGGGCAGACCTACGAGCAGTACTTC.

Here the CDR3 DNA reads TGTGCCGTCCAGGAGGGGGGGGGATCACCCCTCCACTTT. Translation: CAVQEGGGSPLHF. V and J are TRBV3-1 (or the pseudogene TRBV3-2) and TRBJ1-6; possible D gene TRBD1, 6 bases. V lost 11 bases and J 10 bases, leaving 18 bases between the germline ends. Germline-derived CDR1 and CDR2 are LGHDT and YNNKEL (reference sequence). CDR3 size: 13 residues.

CDR3 sequence (DNA): TGTGCCAGCAGCGTAGGACTAGCGGGAGTATTGGATACGCAGTATTTT. Its translation is CASSVGLAGVLDTQYF. The V and J genes are TRBV9 and TRBJ2-3; TRBD2 aligns across 12 bases. V shed 0 bases, J shed 6 bases, and the junction held 5 bases outside the gene matches. Germline assignment: CDR1 SGDLS and CDR2 YYNGEE. The CDR3 has 16 amino acids. The full variable domain, completed using reference TRBV9 and TRBJ2-3, is DSGVTQTPKHLITATGQRVTLRCSPRSGDLSVYWYQQSLDQGLQFLIQYYNGEERAKGNILERFSAQQFPDLHSELNLSSLELGDSALYFCASSVGLAGVLDTQYFGPGTRLTVL.

The chain joins TRBV6-5 to TRBJ2-6; 7 bases align to TRBD1. V was pared by 8 bases and J by 2 bases, with 6 bases of the junction left unmatched. CDR3 length equals 15 residues. CDR1 MNHEY and CDR2 SVGAGI come from the germline V gene. The CDR3 is CASLIGTAGANVLTF. The DNA of the CDR3 is TGTGCCAGCTTGATCGGGACAGCTGGGGCCAACGTCCTGACTTTC.

A few counts support this clone. CDR3 in amino acids: CASSLQEVTEAFF. The CDR3, as DNA: TGTGCCAGCAGCTTACAGGAGGTCACTGAAGCTTTCTTT. The chain uses TRBV11-2 and TRBJ1-1; D unresolved. The ends were cut back, 2 bases at V and 4 bases at J, with 8 bases in the middle. Germline V gene sequence: CDR1 SGHAT, CDR2 FQNNGV. The CDR3 spans 13 residues.

V gene TRBV28 combines with J gene TRBJ2-1, with 15 bases fitting TRBD2. The CDR3 is made up of 19 amino acids. The V segment lost 5 bases and the J segment 6 bases; nucleotides outside the gene matches: 14. Germline V gene lookup returns CDR1 MDHEN and CDR2 SYDVKM. CDR3 residues: CASSAAPGTSGRFSNEQFF. CDR3 bases: TGTGCCAGCAGTGCAGCCCCAGGGACTAGCGGGAGGTTTTCCAATGAGCAGTTCTTC.

V and J are TRBV6-5 and TRBJ1-5; TRBD1 is a possible D gene (5 bases). Germline CDR1 and CDR2: MNHEY and SVGAGI. Trimming removed 6 bases at V and 5 bases at J, with 17 bases between. This CDR3 comprises 15 residues. The CDR3 loop is CASSQRGELDQPQHF. The CDR3 nucleotides read TGTGCCAGCAGCCAACGGGGGGAACTGGATCAGCCCCAGCATTTT.

J is TRBJ2-3 and V is TRBV11-2; no definite D call. This CDR3 comprises 12 residues. Trimming stripped 6 bases from V and 15 bases from J, with 19 bases between. Germline CDR1 reads SGHAT; CDR2 reads FQNNGV. This CDR3 reads CASSPQRGGPYF. The CDR3 nucleotides are TGTGCCAGCAGTCCTCAGAGAGGTGGCCCTTATTTT.

This chain connects TRBV5-4 to TRBJ1-1, with D possibly TRBD1 on 5 matching bases. The CDR3 is 15 amino acids. Between the trimmed V and J ends, which lost 4 bases and 0 bases, there was a span of 13 bases. Per germline, CDR1 SGHNT and CDR2 YYREEE (reference sequence). The CDR3 here is CASSLQGALNTEAFF. The CDR3 nucleotides read TGTGCCAGCAGCCTGCAAGGGGCTTTGAACACTGAAGCTTTCTTT.

The chain combines TRBV7-2 with TRBJ2-4, with TRBD2 matching 9 bases. The ends lost 1 base at V and 0 bases at J; junction bases unmatched: 4. Germline-derived CDR1 and CDR2 are SGHTA and FQGNSA. This CDR3 comprises 17 residues. CDR3 DNA: TGTGCCAGCAGCTTAGGCTCTAGCGGGACAGCCAAAAACATTCAGTACTTC. It yields the protein CASSLGSSGTAKNIQYF.

V and J are TRBV10-1 and TRBJ1-6; D is possibly TRBD1 (6 bases). The V end was cut by 6 bases, the J end by 11 bases, with 20 bases between. This CDR3 is 15 amino acids long. Germline lookup yields CDR1 WNHNN and CDR2 SYGVQD (reference sequence). CDR3 in DNA: TGCGCCAGCAGGCTCACCCGGGACAATACCCCACCCCTCCACTTT. This sequence encodes CASRLTRDNTPPLHF.